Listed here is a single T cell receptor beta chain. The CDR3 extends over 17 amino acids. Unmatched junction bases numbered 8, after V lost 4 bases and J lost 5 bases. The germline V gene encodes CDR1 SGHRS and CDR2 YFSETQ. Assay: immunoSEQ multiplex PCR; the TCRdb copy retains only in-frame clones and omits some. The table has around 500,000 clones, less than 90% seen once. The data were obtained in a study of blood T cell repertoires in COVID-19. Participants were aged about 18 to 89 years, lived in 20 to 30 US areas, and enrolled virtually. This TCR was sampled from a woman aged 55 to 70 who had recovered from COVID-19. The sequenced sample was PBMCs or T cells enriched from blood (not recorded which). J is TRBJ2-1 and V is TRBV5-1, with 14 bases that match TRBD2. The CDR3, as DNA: TGCGCCAGCAGCCTGGGACTAGCGGGGGCCTGGGACAATGAGCAGTTCTTC. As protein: CASSLGLAGAWDNEQFF. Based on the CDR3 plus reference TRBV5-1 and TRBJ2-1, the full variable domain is KAGVTQTPRYLIKTRGQQVTLSCSPISGHRSVSWYQQTPGQGLQFLFEYFSETQRNKGNFPGRFSGRQFSNSRSEMNVSTLELGDSALYLCASSLGLAGAWDNEQFFGPGTRLTVL.